Following are 18 T cell receptor beta chains from one sample sequenced in a study of T cell repertoires in cytomegalovirus infection. These receptors have no known antigen. In TCRdb, the reads were re-called with MiXCR into one record per CDR3 protein. The data contain some 800,000 distinct CDR3 sequences, 25% to 30% of them singletons. This specimen was cultured CD8+ T cells from PBMCs, taken from culture after CMV antigen stimulation. The receptors stem from a human donor in good health (CMV status not recorded). Some clones in this sample may be carry-over from other donors' samples.

V gene TRBV27 combines with J gene TRBJ2-1; the D gene is possibly TRBD2 (7 bases). CDR1 is MNHEY, CDR2 SMNVEV, per germline (reference sequence). Trimming removed 7 bases from V and 5 bases from J, with 18 bases in between. The CDR3 runs 15 residues. In DNA, the CDR3 is TGTGCCAGCACCAGTCGCGGGGGCAGGGACAATGAGCAGTTCTTC. Its protein product is CASTSRGGRDNEQFF.

This clonotype showed up just once. The chain employs TRBV3-1 and TRBJ2-7; D perhaps matches TRBD2 (5 bases). Trimming took off 1 base at V and 0 bases at J, with 16 bases between the two ends. The length of the CDR3 is 17 residues. The germline V gene encodes CDR1 LGHDT and CDR2 YNNKEL (reference sequence). The CDR3 nucleotides are TGTGCCAGCAGCCAAGGTACGATGAGGGCCCGCTCCTACGAGCAGTACTTC. This sequence encodes CASSQGTMRARSYEQYF.

The V gene is TRBV12-3 or TRBV12-4, the J gene TRBJ1-5; D not certain. With 6 bases removed from V and 0 bases from J, the gap between germline ends came to 12 bases. This CDR3 spans 15 amino acids. CDR3 loop: CASSSDNYSNQPQHF. As DNA, the CDR3 is TGTGCCAGCAGCTCAGATAATTATAGCAATCAGCCCCAGCATTTT.

There are a few counts of this clonotype. The rearrangement uses TRBV7-6 and TRBJ2-7, with D uncertain. Germline V gene data show CDR1 as SGHVS and CDR2 as FNYEAQ. The germline V and J ends were trimmed by 4 bases and 6 bases, with 13 bases remaining between them. The CDR3 is made up of 13 amino acids. The CDR3 DNA follows: TGTGCCAGCAGCTCGGGCGGTAGTTCCGAGCAGTACTTC. This encodes CASSSGGSSEQYF. Full variable domain (rest looked up from reference TRBV7-6 and TRBJ2-7): GAGVSQSPRYKVTKRGQDVALRCDPISGHVSLYWYRQALGQGPEFLTYFNYEAQQDKSGLPNDRFSAERPEGSISTLTIQRTEQRDSAMYRCASSSGGSSEQYFGPGTRLTVT.

The genes are TRBV12-3 or TRBV12-4 and TRBJ2-1; D uncertain. Trimming removed 3 bases at V and 7 bases at J, with 7 bases between. This CDR3 has 12 amino acids. The CDR3 DNA is TGTGCCAGCAGTTTGACGTGGAATGAGCAGTTCTTC. Its protein product is CASSLTWNEQFF.

The chain employs TRBV25-1 and TRBJ2-3, with 8 bases matching TRBD1. CDR3 size: 15 residues. The V and J ends lost 6 bases and 3 bases, in that order; junction bases with no gene match: 8. CDR1 is MGHDK and CDR2 is SYGVNS in the germline V gene. The CDR3 spells CASSSDRDRTDTQYF. CDR3 bases: TGTGCCAGCAGCTCGGACAGGGATAGAACAGATACGCAGTATTTT. The variable domain in full, with the rest retrieved from reference TRBV25-1 and TRBJ2-3, is EADIYQTPRYLVIGTGKKITLECSQTMGHDKMYWYQQDPGMELHLIHYSYGVNSTEKGDLSSESTVSRIRTEHFPLTLESARPSHTSQYLCASSSDRDRTDTQYFGPGTRLTVL.

This chain uses TRBV20-1 with TRBJ1-2; no firm D call. Germline V gene lookup returns CDR1 DFQATT and CDR2 SNEGSKA (reference sequence). CDR3 length equals 9 residues. Deletions cut 6 bases from V and 12 bases from J, with 11 bases between. As DNA, the CDR3 is TGCAGTGCCTCTTCCTCGGACACCTTC. Translated: CSASSSDTF.

The V and J genes are TRBV28 and TRBJ1-5; possibly TRBD1 for D (5 bases). Between the trimmed V and J ends, which lost 3 bases and 2 bases, there was a span of 11 bases. CDR1 and CDR2 from the germline V gene are MDHEN and SYDVKM. This CDR3 spans 15 amino acids. The CDR3, as DNA: TGTGCCAGCAGTTTCAGGGTTTGGGGCAATCAGCCCCAGCATTTT. Protein sequence: CASSFRVWGNQPQHF.

This clonotype was seen at least ten times. The V call is TRBV7-2, the J call TRBJ2-3, with D maybe TRBD1 (5 bases). The germline gives CDR1 SGHTA, CDR2 FQGNSA. This CDR3 is 15 amino acids long. The V and J ends lost 3 bases and 6 bases respectively, with 16 bases between them. CDR3 residues: CASSFKGAFTDTQYF. CDR3 DNA: TGTGCCAGCAGCTTCAAAGGGGCCTTTACGGATACGCAGTATTTT.

This clonotype was counted many times. The chain has TRBV5-4 and TRBJ1-2; perhaps TRBD1 as D (6 bases). The length of the CDR3 is 15 residues. The V end was cut by 4 bases, the J end by 6 bases, with 19 bases between. From germline, CDR1 is SGHNT and CDR2 YYREEE (reference sequence). The CDR3 here is CASSLQGQGTNGYTF. The DNA of the CDR3 is TGTGCCAGCAGCCTACAGGGTCAGGGGACGAATGGCTACACCTTC.

The chain couples TRBV14 to TRBJ1-1, with D perhaps TRBD1 (6 bases). V was cut by 4 bases and J by 6 bases, with 18 bases left in between. The germline gives CDR1 SGHDN, CDR2 FVKESK. This CDR3 is 15 amino acids long. The CDR3, as DNA: TGTGCCAGCAGCCCCGCCGCCGGGGGCTGGGCTGAAGCTTTCTTT. It translates to CASSPAAGGWAEAFF.

The genes are TRBV2 and TRBJ2-1, with 9 bases that match TRBD2. The CDR3 has 15 residues. Unmatched junction bases numbered 4, after V lost 6 bases and J lost 1 base. Germline loops: CDR1 SNHLY, CDR2 FYNNEI. The CDR3 nucleotides read TGTGCCAGCAGGGAGAGCGGGGGGTCCTACAATGAGCAGTTCTTC. Protein sequence: CASRESGGSYNEQFF.

The rearrangement joins TRBV7-6 to TRBJ2-7; perhaps TRBD1 as D (5 bases). Germline CDR1 is SGHVS and CDR2 is FNYEAQ. Trimming cost V 6 bases and J 1 base, with 16 bases left between them. The CDR3 contains 15 residues. This CDR3 is CASSPLGADSYEQYF. CDR3 bases: TGTGCCAGCAGTCCTCTAGGGGCGGATTCCTACGAGCAGTACTTC.

This clonotype was detected only a few times. The chain recombines TRBV11-2 with TRBJ2-3, with D unclear. Germline V lookup: CDR1 SGHAT, CDR2 FQNNGV. With 2 bases removed from V and 1 base from J, the gap between germline ends came to 7 bases. The CDR3 extends over 14 amino acids. The CDR3 spells CASSLTAGTDTQYF. The CDR3 DNA reads as TGTGCCAGCAGCTTAACAGCCGGCACAGATACGCAGTATTTT.

The sample holds many counts of this clonotype. This rearrangement joins TRBV7-9 to TRBJ2-1, with TRBD2 matching over 8 bases. The CDR3 contains 15 residues. Looked up from germline, CDR1 is SEHNR and CDR2 is FQNEAQ (reference sequence). J gave up 1 base and V 4 bases, and 3 bases lay outside the gene matches. The chain's CDR3 is CASSSASGSYNEQFF. In DNA form, the CDR3 reads TGTGCCAGCAGCTCAGCTAGCGGGTCCTACAATGAGCAGTTCTTC.

This clonotype was counted at least ten times. This chain uses TRBV7-9 with TRBJ2-3; a weak D match, TRBD1 (6 bases). Germline assignment: CDR1 SEHNR and CDR2 FQNEAQ (reference sequence). Trimming removed 5 bases from V and 7 bases from J, with 13 bases in between. This CDR3 has 13 residues. The CDR3 nucleotides read TGTGCCAGCAGCCAAGGGGACACCTATACGCAGTATTTT. Its translation: CASSQGDTYTQYF. The full variable domain, in which reference TRBV7-9 and TRBJ2-3 provide the parts outside the CDR3, is DTGVSQNPRHKITKRGQNVTFRCDPISEHNRLYWYRQTLGQGPEFLTYFQNEAQLEKSRLLSDRFSAERPKGSFSTLEIQRTEQGDSAMYLCASSQGDTYTQYFGPGTRLTVL.

The gene calls are TRBV27 and TRBJ1-1; TRBD1 is a possible D gene (6 bases). This CDR3 has 13 residues. Trimming cost V 8 bases and J 1 base, with 11 bases left between them. Germline CDR1 MNHEY, CDR2 SMNVEV (reference sequence). In DNA form, the CDR3 reads TGTGCCAGCTACAGGGCAGGGAACACTGAAGCTTTCTTT. Protein product: CASYRAGNTEAFF.

The V gene is TRBV5-1, the J gene TRBJ2-1, with D unclear. The CDR3 has 11 residues. Germline V gives CDR1 SGHRS, CDR2 YFSETQ. V was shortened by 6 bases and J by 10 bases, with 11 bases between the two germline ends. CDR3 in DNA: TGCGCCAGCATCCTGAATACCGAGCAGTTCTTC. The encoded protein is CASILNTEQFF.